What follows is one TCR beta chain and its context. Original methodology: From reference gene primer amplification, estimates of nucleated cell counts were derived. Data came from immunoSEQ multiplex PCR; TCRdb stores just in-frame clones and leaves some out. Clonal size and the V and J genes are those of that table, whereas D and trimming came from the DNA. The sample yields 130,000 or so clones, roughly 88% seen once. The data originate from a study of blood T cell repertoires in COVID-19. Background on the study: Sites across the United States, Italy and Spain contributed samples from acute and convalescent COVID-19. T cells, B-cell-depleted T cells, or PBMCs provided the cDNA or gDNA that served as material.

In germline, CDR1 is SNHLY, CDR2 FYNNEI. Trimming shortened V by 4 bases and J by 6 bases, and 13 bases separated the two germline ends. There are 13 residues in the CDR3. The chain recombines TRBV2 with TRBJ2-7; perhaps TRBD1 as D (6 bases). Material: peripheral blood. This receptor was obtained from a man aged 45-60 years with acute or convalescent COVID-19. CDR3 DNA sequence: TGTGCCAGCAGTGGGGGACGAGGGGGCGAGCAGTACTTC. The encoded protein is CASSGGRGGEQYF.